The rows below give T cell receptor beta chains drawn from one sample of a study of T-cell memory formation after mild COVID-19. TCRdb re-analysed the 5' RACE reads in MiXCR, keeping a single row per CDR3 protein. The sample records 100,000 to 150,000 distinct CDR3 sequences, more than 15% being singletons. The sequencing input was PBMCs or a T cell subset sorted from them (not recorded which). These receptors all come from an adult woman who had mild COVID-19 (a few samples of this study predate the infection). Cell type and time point are not known. CDR3s include the opening cysteine and the closing phenylalanine or tryptophan.

v_gene,j_gene,CDR3aa
TRBV12-3/TRBV12-4,TRBJ1-2,CASSLAGGGYTF
TRBV5-1,TRBJ2-7,CASSFGPYEQYF
TRBV5-5,TRBJ2-7,CASSLVATAYEQYF
TRBV4-1,TRBJ1-4,CASSQGTVNEKLFF
TRBV6-4,TRBJ2-1,CASGSGNEQFF
TRBV29-1,TRBJ2-6,CSVEATGTRSGANVLTF
TRBV29-1,TRBJ2-2,CSVEDLAANTGELFF
TRBV9,TRBJ1-6,CASSVADSGTANSPLHF
TRBV3-1,TRBJ2-2,CASSQVRGTGELFF
TRBV2,TRBJ2-7,CASRDREIEQYF
TRBV12-3/TRBV12-4,TRBJ1-5,CASNRAYQPQHF
TRBV7-8,TRBJ2-2,CASSNDHLRDRGPNTGELFF
TRBV24-1,TRBJ1-4,CATSDLQGLLFF
TRBV4-3,TRBJ2-3,CASSHPGQGWDTQYF
TRBV19,TRBJ1-6,CASSPFRDIPYNSPLHF
TRBV5-1,TRBJ2-7,CASSREGLAYEQYF
TRBV25-1,TRBJ1-1,CASTKGGNTEAFF
TRBV12-3/TRBV12-4,TRBJ1-2,CASGRGGVYGYTF
TRBV2,TRBJ2-3,CASSVGSGGALGDTQYF
TRBV11-2,TRBJ2-1,CASSLAPDRTYNEQFF
TRBV7-9,TRBJ2-3,CASSLARLAGTDTQYF
TRBV6-4,TRBJ2-3,CASSEGGEEDTQYF